This T cell receptor (beta chain) comes out of a study of T-cell reconstitution after alpha-beta-depleted transplantation in children. Findings of the study overall: Surviving thymic progenitors and recipient T cells were the source of high TCRbeta diversity at day 60 in some patients.

Unique molecular identifiers were used in preparing the TCRbeta library. Using its own MiXCR run on the PCR reads, TCRdb lists one record per CDR3 protein. The sample lists about 600,000 distinct CDR3 sequences; 13% were seen once. The germline V and J ends were trimmed by 8 bases and 4 bases, with 18 bases remaining between them. Germline values: CDR1 LGHNA, CDR2 YSLEER. This CDR3 contains 15 residues. As to this clonotype: Its specificity is unknown.

The input for sequencing was PBMCs, mostly from graft donor cells, taken 360 days after TCRalphabeta/CD19-depleted stem cell transplant. The origin of this receptor is a male patient aged 10 to 17 who had a stem cell transplant for acute myeloid leukemia, so the T cells may come from the graft donor. This chain uses TRBV4-3 with TRBJ2-4; maybe TRBD2 (6 bases). The CDR3 is CASARWGVGKNIQYF. The CDR3 region has the DNA TGCGCCAGCGCCAGATGGGGGGTGGGTAAAAACATTCAGTACTTC.